Listed here is a single T cell receptor beta chain. No antigen is known for it. The PCR had 60 Vbeta and 13 Jbeta primers. Profiled with immunoSEQ multiplex PCR; TCRdb holds only in-frame clones, not every one. The table has 100,000 or so clones, over 75% seen once; the top ten hold approximately 5%. The data were taken from a study of cytomegalovirus exposure and HLA in healthy donors. The ends were cut back, 5 bases at V and 5 bases at J, with 15 bases in the middle. This CDR3 region has 15 residues. The germline gives CDR1 SGHVS, CDR2 FNYEAQ. Study-wide results and caveats: Later analysis associated a missense DCLRE1C variant with TCR beta V- and J-gene trimming.

The sequencing sample was made of PBMCs. The chain recombines TRBV7-6 with TRBJ1-4; D may be TRBD1 (5 bases). The sequence came from a young man in good health and CMV-seropositive. CDR3 sequence reads: CASSPTDSQNEKLFF. For the CDR3, the DNA is TGTGCCAGCAGCCCCACCGACAGCCAGAATGAAAAACTGTTTTTT. Complete variable domain (other parts from reference TRBV7-6 and TRBJ1-4): GAGVSQSPRYKVTKRGQDVALRCDPISGHVSLYWYRQALGQGPEFLTYFNYEAQQDKSGLPNDRFSAERPEGSISTLTIQRTEQRDSAMYRCASSPTDSQNEKLFFGSGTQLSVL.